The clone carrying this TCR beta chain was recorded at least ten times. The antigen is undetermined. V was shortened by 5 bases and J by 4 bases, with 15 bases between the two germline ends. Per the germline V gene, CDR1 is SGHRS and CDR2 is YFSETQ. The CDR3 spans 14 residues. The data originate from a study of T cells after yellow fever vaccination. Overall study results and limits: Overall, a small share of clonotypes was seen in both CD4 and CD8 compartments.

TCRdb used MiXCR to reprocess the 5' RACE reads, holding one entry per CDR3 protein. The sample has over 120,000 distinct CDR3 sequences; around 6.3% are singletons. Sequences were derived from CD4+ T cells sorted from PBMCs, sampled 10 days after the yellow fever booster vaccination. This clonotype was sampled from a man younger than 45 who received the YFV17D yellow fever vaccine. The rearrangement uses TRBV5-1 and TRBJ2-5; D may correspond to TRBD1 or TRBD2 (5 bases each). As DNA, the CDR3 is TGCGCCAGCAGTACCCTTCGGGACGGAGAGACCCAGTACTTC. It yields the protein CASSTLRDGETQYF.